This T cell receptor (beta chain) was profiled in a study of T cells in Graves' hyperthyroidism and ophthalmopathy. Points from the study as a whole: Stable hyperthyroidism and ophthalmopathy were separated using 13 V-J signatures.

TCR beta CDR3 sequences were amplified from RNA transcripts. A set of HTBI primers served as the primers for a first-round RT-PCR of the TCR CDR3. TCRdb ran MiXCR on the multiplex PCR reads and lists one entry per CDR3 protein. The sample has about 610,000 distinct CDR3 sequences; more than 15% are singletons. Comment on this clonotype: As yet, its antigen is unknown.

What was sequenced was blood. The sequence was collected from a middle-aged woman with Graves' ophthalmopathy.

The CDR3 sequence is CASSLDGGEGSGANVLTF. DNA for the CDR3: TGTGCCAGCAGTTTAGACGGGGGGGAGGGCTCTGGGGCCAACGTCCTGACTTTC. This chain joins TRBV12-3 or TRBV12-4 and TRBJ2-6; 8 bases line up with TRBD2. V lost 1 base and J lost 0; bases outside the gene matches: 5. The CDR3 runs 18 residues.